Each of the 28 T cell receptor beta chains below was sequenced from the same sample in a study of human T cells and chemical hapten exposure. Time point meaning: patch test 1, 2 weeks after DPC sensitization. Noted treatment: therapeutic diphenylcyclopropenone sensitization with weekly scalp DPC. Using its own MiXCR run on the RACE reads, TCRdb lists one record per CDR3 protein. Here the sample spans a few hundred thousand distinct CDR3 sequences, approximately 5.1% being singletons. The source was whole blood, collected in connection with sensitization to the hapten diphenylcyclopropenone (DPC). The receptors originated from a woman in her 50s with alopecia areata. Some clones in this sample may be carry-over from other donors' samples.

J is TRBJ2-2 and V is TRBV9, with 7 positions matching TRBD1. Germline CDR1 reads SGDLS; CDR2 reads YYNGEE. The V segment lost 4 bases and the J segment 3 bases; nucleotides outside the gene matches: 6. The CDR3 covers 15 residues. The CDR3 bases are TGTGCCAGCAGCTTCGGGACAGTGGACACCGGGGAGCTGTTTTTT. This codes for CASSFGTVDTGELFF.

This clonotype was seen a handful of times. The chain combines TRBV13 with TRBJ1-2; perhaps TRBD1 as D (5 bases). This CDR3 spans 14 amino acids. Germline loops: CDR1 PRHDT, CDR2 FYEKMQ (reference sequence). V was shortened by 2 bases and J by 6 bases, with 13 bases between the two germline ends. The CDR3 DNA follows: TGTGCCAGCAGCTTAAGGGGCGAGAGGAATGGCTACACCTTC. It specifies CASSLRGERNGYTF.

This chain links TRBV12-3 or TRBV12-4 with TRBJ1-2, with a tentative D call TRBD1 (5 bases). V was shortened by 4 bases and J by 5 bases, with 20 bases between the two germline ends. The CDR3 extends over 16 amino acids. This CDR3 reads CASSSGPPSRPYGYTF. DNA for the CDR3: TGTGCCAGCAGTTCGGGACCGCCGTCGAGACCATATGGCTACACCTTC.

This clonotype was detected ten times or more. The chain recombines TRBV7-8 with TRBJ2-5; D remains ambiguous. Germline V gene lookup returns CDR1 SGHVS and CDR2 FQNEAQ. This CDR3 spans 8 amino acids. V was trimmed by 8 bases and J by 12 bases, leaving 7 bases between them. The CDR3 sequence: CASGSEYF. Written as DNA, the CDR3 is TGTGCCAGCGGTTCGGAGTACTTC. Based on the CDR3 plus reference TRBV7-8 and TRBJ2-5, the full variable domain is GAGVSQSPRYKVAKRGQDVALRCDPISGHVSLFWYQQALGQGPEFLTYFQNEAQLDKSGLPSDRFFAERPEGSVSTLKIQRTQQEDSAVYLCASGSEYFGPGTRLLVL.

This clonotype has a count of ten or more. The CDR3 loop reads CTSSQDRAGTSGGSLIKYQETQYF. The CDR3 nucleotides read TGCACCAGCAGCCAAGACCGGGCCGGTACTAGCGGGGGGAGTCTTATTAAGTACCAAGAGACCCAGTACTTC. This chain links TRBV1 with TRBJ2-5; the D segment call TRBD2 is taken from the table without a DNA check. TRBV1 is described as a pseudogene. There are 24 residues in the CDR3.

This clonotype has a handful of counts. The V call is TRBV1, the J call TRBJ2-5; TRBD2 was called by the table and not checked on the DNA. TRBV1 is reported as a pseudogene. CDR3 length: 14 amino acids. The DNA of the CDR3 is TGCACCAGCTTCCGACTAGCGGCGGGGGAGACCCAGTACTTC. The encoded protein is CTSFRLAAGETQYF.

Here the CDR3 DNA reads TGCAGTGCTGGAAGACAGGGCCATGAGCAGTTCTTC. It translates to CSAGRQGHEQFF. This chain joins TRBV20-1 and TRBJ2-1; 7 nucleotides agree with TRBD1. The germline gives CDR1 DFQATT, CDR2 SNEGSKA (reference sequence). The CDR3 totals 12 residues. The J segment lost 8 bases and the V segment lost 5 bases, leaving 6 bases of the junction unmatched.

This clonotype has at least ten counts. The chain is built from TRBV12-3 or TRBV12-4 and TRBJ1-4; 8 bases line up with TRBD1. The CDR3 is 15 amino acids. Losses at the gene ends were 4 bases for V and 8 bases for J; bases not matched to a gene: 9. The CDR3 reads CASSSGQGSGEKLFF. The CDR3 DNA is TGTGCCAGCAGTTCAGGACAGGGCTCGGGAGAAAAACTGTTTTTT.

This clonotype showed up just a few times. The chain uses TRBV7-9 and TRBJ2-5, with a weak D call TRBD2 (6 bases). The V gene lost 4 bases and the J gene lost 2 bases, with 14 bases spanning the gap. From germline, CDR1 is SEHNR and CDR2 FQNEAQ (reference sequence). The CDR3 is 15 residues long. CDR3 sequence: CASSSGEAGQETQYF. The CDR3 region has the DNA TGTGCCAGCAGCTCTGGGGAGGCAGGGCAAGAGACCCAGTACTTC.

The chain employs TRBV3-1 and TRBJ2-3, with no clear D. V was clipped by 0 bases and J by 6 bases, with 10 bases between them. The CDR3 length is 14 residues. Germline CDR1 is LGHDT and CDR2 is YNNKEL (reference sequence). The DNA for the CDR3 is TGTGCCAGCAGCCAAGATCCGCAATTTGATACGCAGTATTTT. It codes for CASSQDPQFDTQYF.

The chain joins TRBV2 to TRBJ1-3; 8 bases fit TRBD1. This CDR3 has 15 amino acids. V dropped 6 bases and J dropped 0; count of bases not matched to a gene: 4. Germline V lookup: CDR1 SNHLY, CDR2 FYNNEI. The CDR3 loop reads CASRTTGGSGNTIYF. In nucleotides, the CDR3 is TGTGCCAGCAGGACCACAGGGGGCTCTGGAAACACCATATATTTT.

This chain links TRBV6-6 with TRBJ2-7; 7 bases agree with TRBD2. The length of the CDR3 is 15 residues. The V gene end was trimmed by 5 bases and the J gene end by 5 bases; junction bases not matched to a gene: 12. Germline-derived CDR1 and CDR2 are MNHNY and SVGAGI (reference sequence). CDR3 loop: CASSHLATSVHEQYF. CDR3 in DNA: TGTGCCAGCAGTCACCTCGCAACTAGCGTGCACGAGCAGTACTTC.

The chain has TRBV2 and TRBJ1-5, with D uncertain. The V and J ends lost 2 bases and 4 bases respectively, with 18 bases between them. Germline V gene sequence: CDR1 SNHLY, CDR2 FYNNEI. The CDR3 sequence is 17 residues long. CDR3 coding DNA: TGTGCCAGCAGTGAAACCAGGATTAGCCTTCGAAATCAGCCCCAGCATTTT. It translates to CASSETRISLRNQPQHF.

This clonotype was observed at least ten times. The chain employs TRBV19 and TRBJ2-6; D is unresolved. V gave up 3 bases and J gave up 0 bases, with 6 bases separating them. The CDR3 length is 15 residues. The germline V gene has CDR1 LNHDA and CDR2 SQIVND (reference sequence). The CDR3 sequence: CASSIAHSGANVLTF. In nucleotides, the CDR3 is TGTGCCAGTAGTATCGCCCACTCTGGGGCCAACGTCCTGACTTTC.

The rearrangement uses TRBV6-5 and TRBJ1-6; D not resolved. The CDR3 length is 16 residues. CDR1 is MNHEY, CDR2 SVGAGI, per germline. V was pared by 5 bases and J by 0 bases, with 11 bases between. The DNA of the CDR3 is TGTGCCAGCAGTCATAGTTCTAGCTCCTATAATTCACCCCTCCACTTT. This encodes CASSHSSSSYNSPLHF.

In this sample, this clonotype turned up many times. J is TRBJ1-1 and V is TRBV6-1; unclear D gene. Germline CDR1 MNHNS, CDR2 SASEGT. This CDR3 spans 13 amino acids. The ends were cut back, 2 bases at V and 5 bases at J, with 9 bases in the middle. In nucleotides, the CDR3 is TGTGCCAGCAGTGAATCTCAAGGAACTGAAGCTTTCTTT. Protein sequence: CASSESQGTEAFF.

This clonotype came up many times. V gene TRBV19 combines with J gene TRBJ2-1; 9 bases map to TRBD2. The CDR3 covers 15 residues. The trim removed 6 bases at V and 10 bases at J, leaving 13 bases unmatched. The germline V gene encodes CDR1 LNHDA and CDR2 SQIVND (reference sequence). CDR3 sequence: CASSGRGLAGGEQFF. The DNA for the CDR3 is TGTGCCAGTAGCGGCCGGGGACTAGCCGGGGGGGAGCAGTTCTTC.

This clonotype was seen once. It may be a read error: a sequence one base away is much more abundant. As DNA, the CDR3 is TGTGCCAGCAGCTTAGCTACCCCCGGTGGCAAACAGCCCCAGCATTTT. It yields the protein CASSLATPGGKQPQHF. The chain links TRBV7-2 to TRBJ1-5, with D unclear. This CDR3 spans 16 amino acids. The germline V gene encodes CDR1 SGHTA and CDR2 FQGNSA.

This chain joins TRBV20-1 and TRBJ2-1, with 14 positions matching TRBD2. CDR1 DFQATT and CDR2 SNEGSKA come from the germline V gene (reference sequence). The CDR3 sequence is 15 residues long. The V and J ends lost 4 bases and 10 bases, in that order; junction bases with no gene match: 9. Here the CDR3 reads CSATPTSGRGREQFF. CDR3 DNA sequence: TGCAGTGCTACCCCGACTAGCGGGAGGGGCAGGGAGCAGTTCTTC.

This clonotype showed up many times. J is TRBJ2-3 and V is TRBV29-1; 14 positions agree with TRBD2. The CDR3 length is 15 residues. V lost 3 bases and J lost 10; bases outside the gene matches: 9. Germline-derived CDR1 and CDR2 are SQVTM and ANQGSEA. CDR3 loop: CSVEKGTSGSPSQYF. CDR3 DNA sequence: TGCAGCGTTGAGAAGGGGACTAGCGGGAGTCCGTCGCAGTATTTT.

This chain connects TRBV20-1 to TRBJ2-3, with D possibly TRBD2 on 8 matching bases. V gave up 4 bases and J gave up 3 bases, with 17 bases separating them. The CDR3 sequence is 15 residues long. Germline CDR1 DFQATT, CDR2 SNEGSKA (reference sequence). The CDR3 region is CSATRGAGGTDTQYF. The DNA of the CDR3 is TGCAGTGCTACCAGGGGGGCGGGAGGAACAGATACGCAGTATTTT.

The sample holds many counts of this clonotype. The rearrangement uses TRBV29-1 and TRBJ2-7; D remains unclear. V was shortened by 7 bases and J by 0 bases, with 13 bases between the two germline ends. The CDR3 covers 13 residues. Per germline, CDR1 SQVTM and CDR2 ANQGSEA. The CDR3 loop reads CSAGTATSYEQYF. CDR3 nucleotide sequence: TGCAGCGCGGGCACAGCTACCTCCTACGAGCAGTACTTC.

This clonotype was picked up many times. The chain joins TRBV29-1 to TRBJ1-1; no firm D call. The CDR3 has 11 amino acids. Germline V gene data show CDR1 as SQVTM and CDR2 as ANQGSEA. Trimming removed 4 bases from V and 11 bases from J, with 14 bases in between. CDR3 sequence: CSVAGRLAAFF. Here the CDR3 DNA reads TGCAGCGTTGCCGGGAGGCTCGCCGCTTTCTTT.

This clonotype has only a few counts. This rearrangement joins TRBV7-6 to TRBJ1-4, with no clear D. Trimming pared 5 bases from V and 2 bases from J, leaving 9 bases between. CDR1 is SGHVS and CDR2 is FNYEAQ in the germline V gene. The CDR3 sequence is 14 residues long. Written as DNA, the CDR3 is TGTGCCAGCAGCCCCGGAGTTACTAATGAAAAACTGTTTTTT. This gives the protein CASSPGVTNEKLFF.

In this sample, this clonotype turned up a few times. The V and J genes are TRBV10-1 and TRBJ1-4; D remains ambiguous. The germline CDR1 and CDR2 sequences are WNHNN and SYGVQD (reference sequence). The ends were cut back, 8 bases at V and 14 bases at J, with 12 bases in the middle. This CDR3 has 10 amino acids. The DNA of the CDR3 is TGCGCCAGCCGGAGATTAAGTCTGTTTTTT. It yields the protein CASRRLSLFF.

In its sample, this clonotype was seen many times. The chain combines TRBV12-3 or TRBV12-4 with TRBJ2-3, with a possible D match to TRBD1 (5 bases). The CDR3 covers 13 residues. V was pared by 6 bases and J by 4 bases, with 11 bases between. In DNA form, the CDR3 reads TGTGCCAGCAGAACATTAGGGGCAGATACGCAGTATTTT. As protein: CASRTLGADTQYF.

In its sample, this clonotype was seen many times. The chain is built from TRBV12-3 or TRBV12-4 and TRBJ1-6; 8 bases fit TRBD1. V shed 1 base, J shed 10 bases, and the junction held 3 bases outside the gene matches. The CDR3 has 14 amino acids. The CDR3 DNA reads as TGTGCCAGCAGTTTAGGGGACAGGCGATCACCCCTCCACTTT. Amino acids: CASSLGDRRSPLHF.

The chain uses TRBV20-1 and TRBJ1-5; D not resolved. This CDR3 has 15 amino acids. The germline V and J ends were trimmed by 6 bases and 4 bases, with 19 bases remaining between them. Germline-derived CDR1 and CDR2 are DFQATT and SNEGSKA (reference sequence). The CDR3 here is CSAPRSIDANQPQHF. CDR3 DNA sequence: TGCAGTGCCCCCCGCTCGATCGACGCAAATCAGCCCCAGCATTTT.